This T cell receptor (beta chain) was identified in a study of T-cell reconstitution after alpha-beta-depleted transplantation in children. Unique molecular identifiers were used to barcode this TCRbeta library. TCRdb reprocessed the PCR reads with MiXCR, giving one entry per CDR3 protein. This table holds 200,000 to 250,000 distinct CDR3 sequences, over 9.5% found once. At least ten counts were recorded for this clonotype. Germline CDR1 is SGHRS and CDR2 is YFSETQ. Trimming took 4 bases from V and 10 from J; bases not matched to a gene: 13. This CDR3 comprises 15 residues. The clonotype originates from a human donor who donated a stem cell graft to a child with SCID. The sequencing used PBMCs from the stem cell graft donor, collected from the stem cell graft. V usage is TRBV5-1 and J usage is TRBJ1-1; 10 nucleotides match TRBD1. The CDR3 nucleotides are TGCGCCAGCAGCACGGGGGACAGGGGACCGGCGAGAGCTTTCTTT. Its protein product is CASSTGDRGPARAFF.